This T cell receptor beta chain was identified during a study of tumor and adjacent non-tumor tissue in lung cancer. At the level of the study: Stage I to III disease affected 10 men and 5 women aged about 31 to 80. Whole-study results and caveats: Tumor tissue had significantly higher TCR diversity than normal lung. In normal lung, the top 100 clones were significantly more dominant than in tumor.

The CDR3 runs to 14 residues. CDR1 and CDR2 from the germline V gene are SGHNT and YYREEE (reference sequence). Points on this clonotype: Antigen: not known. A read error may be the cause here, since a much bigger clone is one base away.

No cell sorting was done before RNA was extracted from the tissue. More than 3 cm separated this lung sample from the edge of the tumor. TCRbeta libraries were built with three rounds of nested PCR, modified from ARM-PCR. TCRdb fed the multiplex PCR reads into MiXCR, producing one record per CDR3 protein. The sample carries over 80,000 distinct CDR3 sequences, about 80% recorded once. The TCR sequence derives from a man between 60 and 75 years old with small cell lung cancer. Sample: distant non-tumor lung tissue. The V gene is TRBV5-4, the J gene TRBJ2-7; 7 nucleotides align to TRBD2. DNA for the CDR3: TGTGCCAGCATCTTAGATCTAGCGGCCTACGAGCAGCACTTC. This translates into CASILDLAAYEQHF.